Each of the 27 T cell receptor beta chains below was sequenced from the same sample in a study of T-cell reconstitution after alpha-beta-depleted transplantation in children. Unique molecular identifiers featured in how the TCRbeta library was prepared. TCRdb reprocessed the PCR reads via MiXCR and lists one record per CDR3 protein. The table shows around 500,000 distinct CDR3 sequences, with under 15% occurring only once. The material sequenced was PBMCs from the stem cell graft donor, taken from the stem cell graft. These receptor sequences come from a human donor who donated a stem cell graft to a child with combined immunodeficiency.

This chain connects TRBV27 to TRBJ2-2, with D tentatively TRBD1 (5 bases). The CDR3 consists of 16 residues. Germline values: CDR1 MNHEY, CDR2 SMNVEV (reference sequence). Trimming took 6 bases from V and 1 from J, leaving 15 bases between them. CDR3 DNA sequence: TGTGCCAGCAGGACCCCTGGGCAGGGGAACACCGGGGAGCTGTTTTTT. It yields the protein CASRTPGQGNTGELFF.

This chain joins TRBV28 and TRBJ2-3; 10 positions match TRBD1. V lost 1 base, J lost 4 bases, and 8 bases stayed unmatched. The CDR3 totals 17 residues. CDR1 and CDR2 (germline): MDHEN, SYDVKM. CDR3 coding DNA: TGTGCCAGCAGTTTATACCCGACAGGGGGCTACGCAGATACGCAGTATTTT. Its protein product is CASSLYPTGGYADTQYF.

This clonotype has just a few counts. The chain employs TRBV30 and TRBJ2-3; D is ambiguous. CDR1 is GTSNPN, CDR2 SVGIG, per germline (reference sequence). The CDR3 has 12 residues. The germline V and J ends were trimmed by 4 bases and 3 bases, with 8 bases remaining between them. The CDR3 sequence is CAWTGNTDTQYF. As DNA, the CDR3 is TGTGCCTGGACAGGAAATACAGATACGCAGTATTTT.

The rearrangement joins TRBV6-5 to TRBJ2-7; D may be TRBD1 (6 bases). There are 14 residues in the CDR3. Trimming removed 6 bases at V and 0 bases at J, with 12 bases between. Germline V gene sequence: CDR1 MNHEY, CDR2 SVGAGI. The CDR3 reads CASSYDRFSYEQYF. CDR3 in DNA: TGTGCCAGCAGCTACGACAGGTTCTCCTACGAGCAGTACTTC.

The chain has TRBV4-3 and TRBJ2-7; D possibly corresponds to TRBD2 (5 bases). Trimming removed 3 bases from V and 2 bases from J, with 14 bases in between. The CDR3 has 15 residues. From germline, CDR1 is LGHNA and CDR2 YSLEER. The CDR3 sequence: CASSHGVSVPYEQYF. For the CDR3, the DNA is TGCGCCAGCAGCCACGGGGTGAGCGTACCCTACGAGCAGTACTTC.

This clonotype was counted a few times. The rearrangement links TRBV12-3 or TRBV12-4 to TRBJ2-7, with unresolved D. Trimming shortened V by 2 bases and J by 0 bases, and 8 bases separated the two germline ends. CDR3 length equals 14 residues. The CDR3 bases are TGTGCCAGCAGTTTAATCGAGCTCTCCTACGAGCAGTACTTC. Translating gives CASSLIELSYEQYF.

This clonotype was counted once. The rearrangement links TRBV28 to TRBJ2-4, with a possible D match to TRBD2 (5 bases). The V gene's germline CDR1 is MDHEN and CDR2 SYDVKM. The CDR3 is 14 amino acids. V was clipped by 5 bases and J by 2 bases, with 10 bases between them. CDR3 sequence reads: CASSRGQPKNIQYF. The CDR3 bases are TGTGCCAGCAGTCGAGGGCAGCCCAAAAACATTCAGTACTTC.

This clonotype has a handful of counts. As DNA, the CDR3 is TGTGCCAGCAGGGAAAGCCAAAGCAATCAGCCCCAGCATTTT. Its protein product is CASRESQSNQPQHF. The V and J genes are TRBV2 and TRBJ1-5, with unresolved D. V was pared by 6 bases and J by 1 base, with 10 bases between. Germline V lookup: CDR1 SNHLY, CDR2 FYNNEI. This CDR3 has 14 residues.

This clonotype has a count of ten or more. This rearrangement joins TRBV10-3 to TRBJ1-1, with TRBD1 as a possible D gene (5 bases). The V gene lost 3 bases and the J gene lost 1 base, with 9 bases spanning the gap. The CDR3 has 14 residues. Germline values: CDR1 ENHRY, CDR2 SYGVKD. CDR3 in amino acids: CAISDPGENTEAFF. The CDR3 DNA reads as TGTGCCATCAGTGACCCGGGGGAGAACACTGAAGCTTTCTTT.

This clonotype has at least ten counts. The chain combines TRBV6-2 or TRBV6-3 with TRBJ1-5, with no clear D. Between the trimmed V and J ends, which lost 7 bases and 0 bases, there was a span of 13 bases. The CDR3 length is 15 residues. Germline CDR1 and CDR2: MNHEY and SVGEGT. Here the CDR3 DNA reads TGTGCCAGCAACGCACGTGGAGGTAGCAATCAGCCCCAGCATTTT. The encoded protein is CASNARGGSNQPQHF.

This clonotype has a count of ten or more. The J gene is TRBJ2-1, the V gene TRBV7-2; tentatively, D is TRBD2 (6 bases). CDR1 is SGHTA and CDR2 is FQGNSA in the germline V gene. Trimming took 5 bases from V and 8 from J, leaving 19 bases between them. The CDR3 spans 15 residues. The CDR3 loop reads CASSPRRVGFDEQFF. As DNA, the CDR3 is TGTGCCAGCAGCCCGCGGAGGGTGGGCTTCGATGAGCAGTTCTTC.

This clonotype was observed a few times. The chain combines TRBV27 with TRBJ1-2; tentative D call: TRBD1 (6 bases). This CDR3 spans 17 amino acids. The V end was cut by 7 bases, the J end by 3 bases, with 24 bases between. Germline CDR1 and CDR2: MNHEY and SMNVEV (reference sequence). The CDR3 loop is CASNPTRQAPGDYGYTF. The CDR3 DNA reads as TGTGCCAGCAATCCTACGAGACAGGCGCCCGGGGACTATGGCTACACCTTC.

The chain joins TRBV7-2 to TRBJ2-2; D ambiguous. The germline V and J ends were trimmed by 1 base and 4 bases, with 13 bases remaining between them. The CDR3 is 16 amino acids. The V gene's germline CDR1 is SGHTA and CDR2 FQGNSA. The CDR3 is CASSLVARVTTGELFF. The CDR3 nucleotides read TGTGCCAGCAGCTTAGTTGCACGAGTTACCACCGGGGAGCTGTTTTTT.

This clonotype was counted ten times or more. The rearrangement links TRBV5-6 to TRBJ2-7, with D possibly TRBD1 on 6 matching bases. Trimming shortened V by 4 bases and J by 7 bases, and 15 bases separated the two germline ends. The length of the CDR3 is 13 residues. Germline CDR1 is SGHDT and CDR2 is YYEEEE. CDR3 DNA: TGTGCCAGCAGCGACGACAGGTCTCGGGAGCAGTACTTC. Translating gives CASSDDRSREQYF.

To note about this clonotype: Being one base from a much bigger clone, this may be a read error. This chain joins TRBV6-1 and TRBJ1-1; TRBD1 matches 7 bases. The germline CDR1 and CDR2 sequences are MNHNS and SASEGT. The CDR3 totals 13 residues. The CDR3 protein is CASSLDRATEPFF. The CDR3 DNA is TGTGCCAGCAGCCTCGACAGGGCCACTGAACCTTTCTTT.

The table lists this clonotype with many counts. The chain links TRBV7-8 to TRBJ1-1; perhaps TRBD1 as D (5 bases). Germline V gene data show CDR1 as SGHVS and CDR2 as FQNEAQ. Trimming took 3 bases from V and 6 from J, leaving 17 bases between them. The CDR3 has 15 amino acids. CDR3 sequence reads: CASSFSGGREAEAFF. For the CDR3, the DNA is TGTGCCAGCAGCTTTTCCGGGGGGAGGGAGGCTGAAGCTTTCTTT.

The chain couples TRBV10-3 to TRBJ1-5, with D maybe TRBD1 (6 bases). The CDR3 totals 13 residues. Between the trimmed V and J ends, which lost 3 bases and 5 bases, there was a span of 8 bases. The germline V gene has CDR1 ENHRY and CDR2 SYGVKD. CDR3 coding DNA: TGTGCCATCAGTGATAAGGGGGATCAGCCCCAGCATTTT. This sequence encodes CAISDKGDQPQHF.

The chain joins TRBV30 to TRBJ2-5; the match to TRBD2 covers 9 bases. V lost 5 bases and J lost 5; bases outside the gene matches: 9. Per the germline V gene, CDR1 is GTSNPN and CDR2 is SVGIG (reference sequence). This CDR3 region has 14 residues. Here the CDR3 reads CAWGVAGDSETQYF. As DNA, the CDR3 is TGTGCCTGGGGGGTAGCGGGAGATAGTGAGACCCAGTACTTC.

This clonotype has more than one count but fewer than ten. The CDR3 loop is CASSNRDRLFYGYTF. The CDR3 DNA is TGTGCCAGCAGTAACCGGGACAGGTTATTCTATGGCTACACCTTC. V gene TRBV12-3 or TRBV12-4 combines with J gene TRBJ1-2; 8 bases are shared with TRBD1. CDR3 size: 15 residues. V trimming: 5 bases; J trimming: 4 bases; junction bases outside the gene matches: 9.

This chain joins TRBV19 and TRBJ2-3; 7 bases are shared with TRBD2. The CDR3 loop spans 14 amino acids. With 8 bases clipped from V and 3 bases from J, the junction kept 8 bases outside the gene matches. Germline V gene data show CDR1 as LNHDA and CDR2 as SQIVND (reference sequence). The CDR3 DNA follows: TGTGCCAGTGGATCATCGCGGGGGACAGATACGCAGTATTTT. Encoded protein: CASGSSRGTDTQYF.

This chain connects TRBV19 to TRBJ2-5; maybe TRBD2 (5 bases). Germline-derived CDR1 and CDR2 are LNHDA and SQIVND (reference sequence). Between the trimmed V and J ends, which lost 5 bases and 2 bases, there was a span of 12 bases. The CDR3 totals 14 residues. CDR3 nucleotide sequence: TGTGCCAGTAGTTCCTCTAGCAATCAAGAGACCCAGTACTTC. The encoded protein is CASSSSSNQETQYF.

This CDR3 is CSVDRDVGTDTQYF. Here the CDR3 DNA reads TGCAGCGTTGATAGGGACGTTGGCACAGATACGCAGTATTTT. The V gene is TRBV29-1, the J gene TRBJ2-3; D tentatively reads TRBD1 or TRBD2 (5 bases each). The V and J ends lost 3 bases and 1 base respectively, with 11 bases between them. The germline V gene encodes CDR1 SQVTM and CDR2 ANQGSEA. The CDR3 extends over 14 amino acids.

The chain employs TRBV5-1 and TRBJ2-7; no firm D call. With 4 bases removed from V and 1 base from J, the gap between germline ends came to 6 bases. The CDR3 runs 12 residues. Germline V gene sequence: CDR1 SGHRS, CDR2 YFSETQ. The CDR3 coding sequence is TGCGCCAGCAGCCGACCGTCCTACGAGCAGTACTTC. Protein product: CASSRPSYEQYF.

This clonotype has more than one count but fewer than ten. This chain uses TRBV5-4 with TRBJ2-3; no clear D. The germline CDR1 and CDR2 sequences are SGHNT and YYREEE (reference sequence). Trimming removed 4 bases at V and 5 bases at J, with 5 bases between. This CDR3 spans 11 amino acids. The CDR3 DNA is TGTGCCAGCAGCGCGATAGATACGCAGTATTTT. It yields the protein CASSAIDTQYF.

The V and J genes are TRBV12-3 or TRBV12-4 and TRBJ2-1; a possible D gene is TRBD1 (6 bases). The germline V and J ends were trimmed by 5 bases and 5 bases, with 10 bases remaining between them. The CDR3 spans 13 residues. The chain's CDR3 is CASSRTENNEQFF. The CDR3 DNA is TGTGCCAGCAGTCGGACAGAAAACAATGAGCAGTTCTTC.

This clonotype was detected ten times or more. This chain links TRBV13 with TRBJ2-1, with TRBD2 matching over 13 bases. In germline, CDR1 is PRHDT, CDR2 FYEKMQ (reference sequence). With V trimmed by 5 bases and J by 7 bases, 14 bases remained unmatched. CDR3 length equals 18 residues. The CDR3 spells CASSVRPQLAGGRNEQFF. The DNA for the CDR3 is TGTGCCAGCAGCGTTAGACCCCAACTAGCGGGGGGGCGGAATGAGCAGTTCTTC.

The chain links TRBV5-1 to TRBJ2-1, with 10 bases identical to TRBD1. V was pared by 0 bases and J by 9 bases, with 3 bases of the junction left unmatched. This CDR3 spans 14 amino acids. Germline V lookup: CDR1 SGHRS, CDR2 YFSETQ. The DNA for the CDR3 is TGCGCCAGCAGCTTGGATAGGACAGGGGGTGAGCAGTTCTTC. Its protein is CASSLDRTGGEQFF.